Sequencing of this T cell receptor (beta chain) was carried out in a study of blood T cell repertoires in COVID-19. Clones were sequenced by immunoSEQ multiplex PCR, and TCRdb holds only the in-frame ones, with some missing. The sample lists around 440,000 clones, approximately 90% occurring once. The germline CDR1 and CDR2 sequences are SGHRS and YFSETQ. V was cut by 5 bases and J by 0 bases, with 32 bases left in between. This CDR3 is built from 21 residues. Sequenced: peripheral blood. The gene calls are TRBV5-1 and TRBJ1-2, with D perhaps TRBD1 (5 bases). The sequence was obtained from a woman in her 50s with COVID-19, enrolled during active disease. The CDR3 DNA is TGCGCCAGCAGAGGCTTATCGCAGGGAGGCTCCTTCTCCCCCTCTAACTATGGCTACACCTTC. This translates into CASRGLSQGGSFSPSNYGYTF.